Only a few counts were recorded for the clone carrying this TCR beta chain. The V gene's germline CDR1 is MNHNY and CDR2 SVGAGI (reference sequence). This CDR3 spans 17 amino acids. Trimming shortened V by 4 bases and J by 0 bases, and 16 bases separated the two germline ends. TCRdb used MiXCR to reprocess the RT-PCR reads, holding one entry per CDR3 protein. The sample has 150,000 to 200,000 distinct CDR3 sequences; approximately 24% are singletons. The record originates from a study of patients and donors after allogeneic stem cell transplantation. This sequence joins TRBV6-6 and TRBJ1-3; D is perhaps TRBD1 (6 bases). The sequencing sample was made of blood, either unsorted or a sorted T cell fraction (not recorded which). The sequence was collected from a human donor who was either an allogeneic HSCT recipient or a stem cell or donor lymphocyte infusion donor (not recorded which). It is not recorded whose cells these are; they may come from a transplant donor. The CDR3 coding sequence is TGTGCCAGCAGTTCGGCAGGGGAGGCGCTCTCTGGAAACACCATATATTTT. Translated, it gives CASSSAGEALSGNTIYF.